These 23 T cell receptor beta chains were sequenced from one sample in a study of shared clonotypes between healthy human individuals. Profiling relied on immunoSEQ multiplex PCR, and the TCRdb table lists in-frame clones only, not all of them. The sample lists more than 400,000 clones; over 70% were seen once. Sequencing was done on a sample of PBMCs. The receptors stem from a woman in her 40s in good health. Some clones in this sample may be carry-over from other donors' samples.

In DNA, the CDR3 is TGTGCCAGCAGGGAGGGATTTAACTATGGCTACACCTTC. This encodes CASREGFNYGYTF. The chain links TRBV2 to TRBJ1-2, with unresolved D. Germline loops: CDR1 SNHLY, CDR2 FYNNEI. The V end lost 6 bases, the J end lost 1 base, and 9 bases lay between the germline ends. The CDR3 length is 13 residues.

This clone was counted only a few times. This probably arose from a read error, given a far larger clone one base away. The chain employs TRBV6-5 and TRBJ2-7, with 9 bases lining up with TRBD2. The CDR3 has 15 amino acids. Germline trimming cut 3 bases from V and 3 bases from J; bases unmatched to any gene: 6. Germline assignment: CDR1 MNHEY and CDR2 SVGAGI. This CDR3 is CASSYPPSGNYEQYF. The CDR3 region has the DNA TGTGCCAGCAGTTATCCGCCTAGCGGGAACTACGAGCAGTACTTC.

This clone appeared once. CDR3: CASSTLGGRSGYTF. CDR3 DNA sequence: TGTGCCAGCAGTACGCTAGGGGGCAGAAGTGGCTACACCTTC. The chain employs TRBV27 and TRBJ1-2; 7 nucleotides agree with TRBD1. Germline values: CDR1 MNHEY, CDR2 SMNVEV (reference sequence). CDR3 size: 14 residues. The J segment lost 7 bases and the V segment lost 5 bases, leaving 10 bases of the junction unmatched.

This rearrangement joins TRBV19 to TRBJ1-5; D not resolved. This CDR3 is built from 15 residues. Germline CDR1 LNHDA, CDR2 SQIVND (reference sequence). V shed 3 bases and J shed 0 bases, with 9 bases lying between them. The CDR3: CASSIRWVSNQPQHF. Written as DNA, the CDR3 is TGTGCCAGTAGTATCCGGTGGGTTAGCAATCAGCCCCAGCATTTT.

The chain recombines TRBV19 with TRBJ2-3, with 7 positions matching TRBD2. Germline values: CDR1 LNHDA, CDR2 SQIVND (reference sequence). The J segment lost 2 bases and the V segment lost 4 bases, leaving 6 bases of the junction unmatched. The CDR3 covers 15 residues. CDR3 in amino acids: CASSKGRENTDTQYF. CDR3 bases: TGTGCCAGTAGTAAAGGGAGGGAGAACACAGATACGCAGTATTTT.

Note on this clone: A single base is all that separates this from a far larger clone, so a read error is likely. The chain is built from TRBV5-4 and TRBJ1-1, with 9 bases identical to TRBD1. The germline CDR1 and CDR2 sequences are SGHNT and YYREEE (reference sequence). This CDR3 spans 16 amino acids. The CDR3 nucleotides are TGTGCCAGCAGCTGGGGGACAGGGCCCTTGAACACTGTAGCTTTCTTT. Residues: CASSWGTGPLNTVAFF.

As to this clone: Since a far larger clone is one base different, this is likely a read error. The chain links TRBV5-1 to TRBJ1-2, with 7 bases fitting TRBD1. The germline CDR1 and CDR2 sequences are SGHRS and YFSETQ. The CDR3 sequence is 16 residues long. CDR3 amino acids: CTSSPGTAVAASGYTF. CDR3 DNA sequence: TGCACCAGCAGCCCCGGGACAGCGGTTGCGGCAAGTGGCTACACCTTC.

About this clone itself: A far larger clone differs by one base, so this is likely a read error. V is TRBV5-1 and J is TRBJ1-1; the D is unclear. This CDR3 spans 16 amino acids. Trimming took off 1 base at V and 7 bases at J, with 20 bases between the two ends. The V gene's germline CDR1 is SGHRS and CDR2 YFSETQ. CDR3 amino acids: CASSLWSMTGGCEAFF. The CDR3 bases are TGCGCCAGCAGCTTGTGGTCTATGACCGGCGGGTGTGAAGCTTTCTTT.

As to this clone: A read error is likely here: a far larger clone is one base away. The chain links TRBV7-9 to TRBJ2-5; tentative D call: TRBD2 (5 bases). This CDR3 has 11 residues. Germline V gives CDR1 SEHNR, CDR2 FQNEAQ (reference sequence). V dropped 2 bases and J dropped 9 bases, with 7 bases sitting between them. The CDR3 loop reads CASSLMEAQYF. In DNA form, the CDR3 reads TGTGCCAGCAGCTTAATGGAGGCCCAGTACTTC.

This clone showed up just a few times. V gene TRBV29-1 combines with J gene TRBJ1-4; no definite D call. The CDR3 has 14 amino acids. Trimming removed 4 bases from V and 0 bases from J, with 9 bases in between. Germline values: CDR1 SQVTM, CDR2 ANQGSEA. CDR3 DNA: TGCAGCGTTGGTTTACAGTCAACTAATGAAAAACTGTTTTTT. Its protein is CSVGLQSTNEKLFF.

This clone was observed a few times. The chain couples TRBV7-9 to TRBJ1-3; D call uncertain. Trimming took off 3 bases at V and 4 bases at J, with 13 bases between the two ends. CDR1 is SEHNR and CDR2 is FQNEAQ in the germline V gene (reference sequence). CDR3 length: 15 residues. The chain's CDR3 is CASSLGSPGGNTIYF. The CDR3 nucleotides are TGTGCCAGCAGCTTGGGCAGCCCGGGGGGAAACACCATATATTTT. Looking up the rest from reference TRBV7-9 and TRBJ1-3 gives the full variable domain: DTGVSQNPRHKITKRGQNVTFRCDPISEHNRLYWYRQTLGQGPEFLTYFQNEAQLEKSRLLSDRFSAERPKGSFSTLEIQRTEQGDSAMYLCASSLGSPGGNTIYFGEGSWLTVV.

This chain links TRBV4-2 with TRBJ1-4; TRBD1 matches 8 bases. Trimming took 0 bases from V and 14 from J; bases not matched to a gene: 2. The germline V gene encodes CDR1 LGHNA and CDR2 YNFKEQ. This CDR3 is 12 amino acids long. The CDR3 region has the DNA TGTGCCAGCAGCCAAGAACAGGGGGGCCTGTTTTTT. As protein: CASSQEQGGLFF.

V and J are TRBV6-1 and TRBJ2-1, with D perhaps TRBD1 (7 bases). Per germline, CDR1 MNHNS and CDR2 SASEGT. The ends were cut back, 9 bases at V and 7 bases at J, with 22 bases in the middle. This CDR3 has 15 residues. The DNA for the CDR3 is TGTGCCAGTAAGGAGGGGGCAGTCCGGGTGAATGAGCAGTTCTTC. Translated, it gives CASKEGAVRVNEQFF.

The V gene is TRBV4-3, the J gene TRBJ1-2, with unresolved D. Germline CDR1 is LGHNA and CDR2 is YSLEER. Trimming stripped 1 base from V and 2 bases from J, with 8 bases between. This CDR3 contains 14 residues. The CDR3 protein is CASSQVRGNYGYTF. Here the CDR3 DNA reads TGCGCCAGCAGCCAAGTTAGAGGGAACTATGGCTACACCTTC.

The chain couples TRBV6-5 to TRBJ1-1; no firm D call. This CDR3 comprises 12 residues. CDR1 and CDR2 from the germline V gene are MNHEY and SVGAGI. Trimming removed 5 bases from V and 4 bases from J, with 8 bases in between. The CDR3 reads CASSIKGTEAFF. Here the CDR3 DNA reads TGTGCCAGCAGTATAAAAGGCACTGAAGCTTTCTTT.

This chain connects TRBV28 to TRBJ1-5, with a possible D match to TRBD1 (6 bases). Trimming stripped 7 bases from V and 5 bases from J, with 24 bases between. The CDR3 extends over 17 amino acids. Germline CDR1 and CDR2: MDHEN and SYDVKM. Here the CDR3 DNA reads TGTGCCAGCACCCTAGATCAGAGCAGGGGCCCCGATCAGCCCCAGCATTTT. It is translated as CASTLDQSRGPDQPQHF.

The CDR3 region has the DNA TGTGCCAGCAGTCCCGGGGGGGAGACCCAGTACTTC. This sequence encodes CASSPGGETQYF. The gene calls are TRBV2 and TRBJ2-5; 7 nucleotides match TRBD2. The V gene end was trimmed by 5 bases and the J gene end by 5 bases; junction bases not matched to a gene: 2. Germline CDR1 and CDR2: SNHLY and FYNNEI. The CDR3 sequence is 12 residues long.

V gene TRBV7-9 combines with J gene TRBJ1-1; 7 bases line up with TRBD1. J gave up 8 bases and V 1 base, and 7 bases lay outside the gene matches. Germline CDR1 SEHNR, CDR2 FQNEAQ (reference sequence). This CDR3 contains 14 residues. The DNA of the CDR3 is TGTGCCAGCAGCTTAGTCTCCAGGGGGTTAGAAGCTTTCTTT. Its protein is CASSLVSRGLEAFF.

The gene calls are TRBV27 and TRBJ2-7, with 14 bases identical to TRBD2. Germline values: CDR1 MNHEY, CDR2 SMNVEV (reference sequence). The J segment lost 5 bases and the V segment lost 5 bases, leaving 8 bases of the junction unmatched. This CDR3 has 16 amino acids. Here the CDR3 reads CASSPTGTSGRHEQYF. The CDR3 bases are TGTGCCAGCAGTCCCACAGGGACTAGCGGGAGACACGAGCAGTACTTC.

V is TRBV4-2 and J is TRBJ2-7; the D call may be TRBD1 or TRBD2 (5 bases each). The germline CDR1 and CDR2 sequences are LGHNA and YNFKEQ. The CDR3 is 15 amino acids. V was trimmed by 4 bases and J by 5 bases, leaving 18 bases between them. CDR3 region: CASSPEAGLGDEQYF. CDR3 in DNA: TGTGCCAGCAGCCCGGAGGCGGGTTTGGGGGACGAGCAGTACTTC.

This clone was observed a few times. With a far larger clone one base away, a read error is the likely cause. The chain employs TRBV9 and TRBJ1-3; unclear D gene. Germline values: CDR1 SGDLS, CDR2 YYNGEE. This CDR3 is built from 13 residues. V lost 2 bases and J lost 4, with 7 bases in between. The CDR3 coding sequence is TGTGCCAGCAGCGTCTACATGGGAAACACCATATATTTT. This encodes CASSVYMGNTIYF.

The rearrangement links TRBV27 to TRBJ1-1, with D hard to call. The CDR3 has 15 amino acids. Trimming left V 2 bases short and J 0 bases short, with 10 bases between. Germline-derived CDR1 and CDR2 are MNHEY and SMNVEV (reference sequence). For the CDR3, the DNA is TGTGCCAGCAGTTTAAATGGGTACATGAACACTGAAGCTTTCTTT. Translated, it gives CASSLNGYMNTEAFF.

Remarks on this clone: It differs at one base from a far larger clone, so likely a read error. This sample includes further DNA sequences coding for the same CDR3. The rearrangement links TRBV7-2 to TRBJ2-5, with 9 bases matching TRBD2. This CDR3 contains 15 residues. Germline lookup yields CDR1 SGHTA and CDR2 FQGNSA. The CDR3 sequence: CASSLASGIGETQYF. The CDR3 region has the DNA TGTGCTAGCAGCTTAGCTAGCGGGATCGGGGAGACCCAGTACTTC.